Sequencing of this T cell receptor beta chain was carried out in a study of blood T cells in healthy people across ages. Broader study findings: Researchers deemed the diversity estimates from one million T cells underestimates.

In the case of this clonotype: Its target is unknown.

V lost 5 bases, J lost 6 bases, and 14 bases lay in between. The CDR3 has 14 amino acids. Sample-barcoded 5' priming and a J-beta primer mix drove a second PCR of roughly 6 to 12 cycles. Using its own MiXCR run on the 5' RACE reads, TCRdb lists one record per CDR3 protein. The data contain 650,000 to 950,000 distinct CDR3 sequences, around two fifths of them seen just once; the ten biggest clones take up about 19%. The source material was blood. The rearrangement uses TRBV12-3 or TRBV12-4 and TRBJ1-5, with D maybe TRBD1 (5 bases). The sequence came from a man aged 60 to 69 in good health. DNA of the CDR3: TGTGCCAGCAGTCTCGGGGGTCATGGTCAGCCCCAGCATTTT. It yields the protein CASSLGGHGQPQHF.